One sample yielded the 18 T cell receptor beta chains listed below, sequenced in a study of shared clonotypes between healthy human individuals (dated by TCRdb to the early 2020s). Library creation used the immunoSEQ multiplex PCR assay. TCRdb's version of the immuneACCESS table is confined to in-frame rearrangements and falls short of the full clone set. An unresolved V gene accounts for under half of the shortfall where checked; the remainder is of unknown origin. Recorded for this sample are more than 2 million clones; about 95% of them occurred a single time. 1% to 1.3% of the sample is in the top ten clones. CD8 naive samples consisted of CD45RO-negative cells that were positively selected for CCR7, yielding a CD45RA+CCR7+ population without TemRA cells. Sequencing was done on a sample of naive CD8+ T cells sorted from blood. The sample's cell subset or site label, decoded: CD45RA+CCR7+. Receptor source: a young man in good health.

V is TRBV5-6 and J is TRBJ2-7; perhaps TRBD2 as D (5 bases). Germline V CDR1 and CDR2: SGHDT, YYEEEE. The CDR3 is made up of 14 amino acids. Trimming cost V 4 bases and J 6 bases, with 17 bases left between them. CDR3 residues: CASSPGGLSGEQYF. The CDR3 region has the DNA TGTGCCAGCAGCCCGGGCGGGTTAAGCGGCGAGCAGTACTTC.

A note on this clone: Other DNA sequences in this specimen translate into the identical CDR3. This chain joins TRBV19 and TRBJ2-7; possibly TRBD2 for D (5 bases). With 5 bases removed from V and 4 bases from J, the gap between germline ends came to 6 bases. Germline CDR1 reads LNHDA; CDR2 reads SQIVND (reference sequence). This CDR3 contains 11 residues. The CDR3 reads CASSEGYEQYF. The CDR3 DNA is TGTGCCAGTAGTGAGGGTTACGAGCAGTACTTC. Drawing the rest from reference TRBV19 and TRBJ2-7, the complete variable domain is DGGITQSPKYLFRKEGQNVTLSCEQNLNHDAMYWYRQDPGQGLRLIYYSQIVNDFQKGDIAEGYSVSREKKESFPLTVTSAQKNPTAFYLCASSEGYEQYFGPGTRLTVT.

The chain uses TRBV4-3 and TRBJ2-1; TRBD1 agrees at 7 bases. V lost 4 bases to trimming and J lost 3 bases; unmatched junction nucleotides: 6. Germline V gives CDR1 LGHNA, CDR2 YSLEER. This CDR3 contains 15 residues. CDR3 sequence reads: CASSPGGTYYNEQFF. The CDR3 DNA is TGCGCCAGCAGCCCAGGGGGAACCTACTACAATGAGCAGTTCTTC.

This rearrangement joins TRBV2 to TRBJ2-5, with 11 bases identical to TRBD2. The CDR3 is 14 amino acids. V lost 2 bases to trimming and J lost 5 bases; unmatched junction nucleotides: 1. The germline V gene encodes CDR1 SNHLY and CDR2 FYNNEI. CDR3 in DNA: TGTGCCAGCAGTGAAACTAGCGGGGGTGAGACCCAGTACTTC. Translation: CASSETSGGETQYF.

Comments on this clone: At the DNA level, this CDR3 is encoded by other sequences in the same sample as well. The V gene is TRBV27, the J gene TRBJ1-2; TRBD1 is a possible D gene (5 bases). Germline CDR1 and CDR2: MNHEY and SMNVEV (reference sequence). The CDR3 extends over 13 amino acids. The ends were cut back, 3 bases at V and 2 bases at J, with 7 bases in the middle. The CDR3 is CASSLQGNYGYTF. As DNA, the CDR3 is TGTGCCAGCAGTTTGCAGGGCAACTATGGCTACACCTTC.

The chain links TRBV2 to TRBJ2-7; TRBD1 agrees at 9 bases. This CDR3 has 15 amino acids. V was pared by 6 bases and J by 3 bases, with 9 bases of the junction left unmatched. Germline CDR1 SNHLY, CDR2 FYNNEI. CDR3 residues: CASSGDRVRNYEQYF. CDR3 nucleotides: TGTGCCAGCAGCGGGGACAGGGTAAGGAACTACGAGCAGTACTTC.

The chain recombines TRBV6-1 with TRBJ1-1; 8 positions match TRBD1. The germline V gene encodes CDR1 MNHNS and CDR2 SASEGT. This CDR3 has 14 amino acids. V lost 2 bases and J lost 5; bases outside the gene matches: 4. The CDR3 nucleotides are TGTGCCAGCAGTGAATGGACAGGGAGGACTGAAGCTTTCTTT. Translated, it gives CASSEWTGRTEAFF.

J is TRBJ2-7 and V is TRBV4-3, with TRBD1 matching over 9 bases. Looked up from germline, CDR1 is LGHNA and CDR2 is YSLEER. V shed 4 bases and J 6 bases; nucleotides not matched to a gene: 13. The CDR3 covers 16 residues. The DNA for the CDR3 is TGCGCCAGCAGCCTCCGAATCGGGACAGGGTCATCCGAGCAGTACTTC. It specifies CASSLRIGTGSSEQYF.

This chain connects TRBV5-1 to TRBJ2-5; a possible D gene is TRBD2 (6 bases). Trimming pared 2 bases from V and 0 bases from J, leaving 14 bases between. Germline V gene sequence: CDR1 SGHRS, CDR2 YFSETQ. The CDR3 covers 16 residues. The CDR3 region has the DNA TGCGCCAGCAGCTTTGGGACTGATTGGTACCAAGAGACCCAGTACTTC. This translates into CASSFGTDWYQETQYF.

The rearrangement links TRBV6-5 to TRBJ1-4; D unresolved. Deletions cut 2 bases from V and 3 bases from J, with 10 bases between. The CDR3 sequence is 15 residues long. CDR1 is MNHEY, CDR2 SVGAGI, per germline. The chain's CDR3 is CASSYRRESNEKLFF. The DNA for the CDR3 is TGTGCCAGCAGTTACCGGAGGGAGTCTAATGAAAAACTGTTTTTT.

V gene TRBV30 combines with J gene TRBJ1-5; D perhaps matches TRBD1 (5 bases). Germline CDR1 and CDR2: GTSNPN and SVGIG (reference sequence). This CDR3 spans 17 amino acids. The V and J ends lost 3 bases and 0 bases respectively, with 18 bases between them. CDR3 protein: CAWSTIGTEDSNQPQHF. In DNA, the CDR3 is TGTGCCTGGAGCACCATCGGGACGGAGGATAGCAATCAGCCCCAGCATTTT.

The V gene is TRBV30, the J gene TRBJ1-6; 11 bases agree with TRBD1. Germline V gene lookup returns CDR1 GTSNPN and CDR2 SVGIG (reference sequence). The CDR3 covers 15 residues. The V gene end was trimmed by 3 bases and the J gene end by 10 bases; junction bases not matched to a gene: 8. CDR3 sequence: CAWSGVGQGDSPLHF. The CDR3 DNA reads as TGTGCCTGGAGCGGTGTGGGACAGGGGGACTCACCCCTCCACTTT.

This CDR3 is CASSQDSNEQFF. The CDR3, as DNA: TGCGCCAGCAGCCAAGACTCCAATGAGCAGTTCTTC. The rearrangement links TRBV4-3 to TRBJ2-1; D is ambiguous. The V and J ends lost 0 bases and 6 bases respectively, with 3 bases between them. The V gene's germline CDR1 is LGHNA and CDR2 YSLEER. The CDR3 loop spans 12 amino acids.

The chain uses TRBV6-1 and TRBJ2-7; 11 bases are shared with TRBD2. The CDR3 covers 17 residues. V shed 1 base and J 0 bases; nucleotides not matched to a gene: 5. Looked up from germline, CDR1 is MNHNS and CDR2 is SASEGT. CDR3 amino acids: CASSEGVLAGDSYEQYF. In DNA, the CDR3 is TGTGCCAGCAGTGAAGGGGTACTAGCGGGGGACTCCTACGAGCAGTACTTC.

The gene calls are TRBV5-4 and TRBJ1-2; TRBD1 is a possible D gene (5 bases). Germline values: CDR1 SGHNT, CDR2 YYREEE (reference sequence). The CDR3 has 14 residues. Trimming stripped 5 bases from V and 2 bases from J, with 13 bases between. This chain's CDR3 is CASRPDTSNYGYTF. The CDR3 DNA sequence: TGTGCCAGCAGACCGGACACGAGCAACTATGGCTACACCTTC.

In the case of this clone: Other DNA sequences in this specimen translate into the identical CDR3. The V gene is TRBV5-4, the J gene TRBJ2-7; weak D call: TRBD2 (6 bases). This CDR3 is 14 amino acids long. V dropped 2 bases and J dropped 4 bases, with 13 bases sitting between them. From germline, CDR1 is SGHNT and CDR2 YYREEE (reference sequence). The CDR3 spells CASSLAGSRYEQYF. The CDR3 nucleotides read TGTGCCAGCAGCTTAGCCGGGAGTCGGTACGAGCAGTACTTC.

The chain recombines TRBV19 with TRBJ2-7; possibly TRBD1 or TRBD2 for D (5 bases each). Germline V gene data show CDR1 as LNHDA and CDR2 as SQIVND (reference sequence). The CDR3 consists of 13 residues. V dropped 6 bases and J dropped 0 bases, with 9 bases sitting between them. The CDR3 protein is CASSGAISYEQYF. The CDR3 DNA is TGTGCCAGTAGCGGGGCAATCTCCTACGAGCAGTACTTC.

This chain uses TRBV5-8 with TRBJ2-7; 8 bases are a match to TRBD1. There are 15 residues in the CDR3. CDR1 and CDR2 (germline): SGHTS, YDEGEE. J lost 1 base, V lost 4 bases, and 7 bases had no gene match. CDR3: CASSPRDRPSYEQYF. Written as DNA, the CDR3 is TGTGCCAGCAGCCCGCGGGACAGGCCTTCCTACGAGCAGTACTTC.